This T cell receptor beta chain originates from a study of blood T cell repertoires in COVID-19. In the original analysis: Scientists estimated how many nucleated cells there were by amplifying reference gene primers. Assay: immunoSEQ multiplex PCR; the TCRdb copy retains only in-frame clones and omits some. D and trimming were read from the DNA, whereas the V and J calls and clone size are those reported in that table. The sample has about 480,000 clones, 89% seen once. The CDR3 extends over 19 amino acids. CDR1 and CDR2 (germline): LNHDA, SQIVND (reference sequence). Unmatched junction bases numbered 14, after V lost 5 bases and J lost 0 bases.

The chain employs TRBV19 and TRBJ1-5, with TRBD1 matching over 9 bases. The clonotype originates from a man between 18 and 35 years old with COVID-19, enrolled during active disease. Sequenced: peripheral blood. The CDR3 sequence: CASSGRDREKGHSNQPQHF. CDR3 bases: TGTGCCAGTAGTGGCAGGGACAGGGAGAAGGGGCATAGCAATCAGCCCCAGCATTTT.